This T cell receptor (beta chain) was identified during a study of identical twins. Study-level findings and limits: Rather than following the same donors, the conclusions depended on cross-sectional statistical analysis. Low generation-probability sequences were in excess among twin-shared out-of-frame alpha sequences.

The CDR3 extends over 14 amino acids. Per germline, CDR1 SQVTM and CDR2 ANQGSEA. V was trimmed by 5 bases and J by 0 bases, leaving 11 bases between them. As for this clonotype: Antigen specificity is unknown.

Via MiXCR, TCRdb re-called the 5' RACE reads, giving one row per CDR3 protein. This table holds about 530,000 distinct CDR3 sequences, 13% to 15% found once. The data also belong to a second study, concerning yellow fever vaccine responses in identical twins.

Sequencing was done on a sample of CD4+ T cells sorted from blood. The origin of this receptor is a woman aged 18-29 years in good health. The gene calls are TRBV29-1 and TRBJ1-5; D gene ambiguous. The CDR3 sequence is CSVRVGNSNQPQHF. In DNA form, the CDR3 reads TGCAGCGTTCGGGTCGGAAATAGCAATCAGCCCCAGCATTTT.